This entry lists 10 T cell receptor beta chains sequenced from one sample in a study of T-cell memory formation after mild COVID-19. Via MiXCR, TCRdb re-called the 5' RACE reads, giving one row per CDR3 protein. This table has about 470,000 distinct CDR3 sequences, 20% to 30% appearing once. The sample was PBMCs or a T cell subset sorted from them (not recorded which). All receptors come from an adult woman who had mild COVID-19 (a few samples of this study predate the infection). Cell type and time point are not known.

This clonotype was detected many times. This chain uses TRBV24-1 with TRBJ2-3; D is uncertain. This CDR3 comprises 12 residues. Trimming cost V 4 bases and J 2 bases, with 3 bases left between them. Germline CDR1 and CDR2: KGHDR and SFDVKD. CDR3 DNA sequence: TGTGCCACCAGTGAACTCACAGATACGCAGTATTTT. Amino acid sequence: CATSELTDTQYF.

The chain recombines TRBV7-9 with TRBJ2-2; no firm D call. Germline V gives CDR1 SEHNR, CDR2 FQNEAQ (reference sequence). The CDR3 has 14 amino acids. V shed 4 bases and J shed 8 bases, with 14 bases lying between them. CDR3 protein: CASSSLNRVGELFF. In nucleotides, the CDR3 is TGTGCCAGCAGCTCCCTCAATCGAGTAGGGGAGCTGTTTTTT.

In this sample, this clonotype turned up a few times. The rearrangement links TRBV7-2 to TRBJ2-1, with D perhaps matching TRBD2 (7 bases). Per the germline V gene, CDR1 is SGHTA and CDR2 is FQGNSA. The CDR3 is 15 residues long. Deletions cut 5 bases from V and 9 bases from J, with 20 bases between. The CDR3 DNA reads TGTGCCAGCAGCCCGCCGGGGGCGGGAGCCCCTGAGCAGTTCTTC. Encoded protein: CASSPPGAGAPEQFF.

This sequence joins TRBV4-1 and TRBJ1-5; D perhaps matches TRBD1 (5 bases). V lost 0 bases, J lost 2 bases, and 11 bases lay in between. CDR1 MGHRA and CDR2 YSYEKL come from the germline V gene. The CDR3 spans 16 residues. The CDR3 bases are TGCGCCAGCAGCCAAGAAGGGGTTTTTGGCAATCAGCCCCAGCATTTT. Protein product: CASSQEGVFGNQPQHF.

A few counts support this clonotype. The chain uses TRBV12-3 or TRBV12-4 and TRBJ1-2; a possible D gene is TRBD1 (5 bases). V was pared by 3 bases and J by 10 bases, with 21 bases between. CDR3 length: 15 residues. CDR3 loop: CASSFNQGANSDYTF. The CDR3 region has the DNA TGTGCCAGCAGTTTCAACCAGGGCGCCAACTCTGACTACACCTTC.

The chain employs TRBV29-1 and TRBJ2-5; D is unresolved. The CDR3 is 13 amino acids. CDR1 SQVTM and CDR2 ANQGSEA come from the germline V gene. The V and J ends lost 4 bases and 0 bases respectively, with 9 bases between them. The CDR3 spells CSVGHLNQETQYF. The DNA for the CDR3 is TGCAGCGTTGGGCACCTAAACCAAGAGACCCAGTACTTC.

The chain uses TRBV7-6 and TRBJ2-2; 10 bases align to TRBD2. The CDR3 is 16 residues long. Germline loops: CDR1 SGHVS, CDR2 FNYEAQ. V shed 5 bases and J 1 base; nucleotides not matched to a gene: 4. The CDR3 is CASSLRTSGNTGELFF. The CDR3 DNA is TGTGCCAGCAGCCTCCGGACTAGCGGGAACACCGGGGAGCTGTTTTTT.

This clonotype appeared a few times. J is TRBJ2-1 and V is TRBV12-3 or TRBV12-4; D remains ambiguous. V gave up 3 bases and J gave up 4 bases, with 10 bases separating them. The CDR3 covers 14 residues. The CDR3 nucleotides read TGTGCCAGCAGTTTTATGGACGGATACAATGAGCAGTTCTTC. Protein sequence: CASSFMDGYNEQFF.

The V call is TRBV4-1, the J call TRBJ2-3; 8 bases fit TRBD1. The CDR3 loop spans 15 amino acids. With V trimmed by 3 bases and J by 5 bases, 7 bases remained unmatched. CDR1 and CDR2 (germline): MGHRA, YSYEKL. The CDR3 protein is CASSHLDRGRDTQYF. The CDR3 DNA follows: TGCGCCAGCAGCCATCTTGACAGGGGAAGAGATACGCAGTATTTT.

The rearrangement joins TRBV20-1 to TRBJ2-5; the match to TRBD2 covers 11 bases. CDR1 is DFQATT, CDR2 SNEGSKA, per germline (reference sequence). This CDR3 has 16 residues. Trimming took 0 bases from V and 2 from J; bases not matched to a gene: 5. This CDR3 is CSAREGLAGLQETQYF. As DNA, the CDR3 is TGCAGTGCTAGAGAAGGACTAGCGGGTTTACAAGAGACCCAGTACTTC.